This TCR beta chain was profiled in a study of regulatory and conventional T cells in RAG deficiency. This CDR3 is built from 18 residues. In germline, CDR1 is KGHSH, CDR2 LQKENI. V was clipped by 1 base and J by 1 base; unmatched bases: 4. The data were produced by immunoSEQ multiplex PCR, yet TCRdb's version contains in-frame clones alone and is incomplete. The table has around 3,100 clones, approximately 94% seen once. Regulatory T cells were sorted from blood as CD4+ CD25-high CD127-low cells. Separately, the same data were catalogued under a study of regulatory T cells. That publication notes: Primers: 52 TRBV forward and 13 TRBJ reverse.

Sequences were obtained from CD4+ Tregs sorted from blood. The clonotype was recovered from a human donor in good health. The chain combines TRBV18 with TRBJ2-3; 14 bases are a match to TRBD2. The CDR3: CASSPQQGLAGGTDTQYF. CDR3 DNA: TGTGCCAGCTCACCACAGCAGGGACTAGCGGGAGGCACAGATACGCAGTATTTT.